The 21 T cell receptor beta chains below come from one sample, sequenced in a study of T-cell memory formation after mild COVID-19 (dated by TCRdb to about 2021). Library preparation employed 5' RACE. The listed sequencing device is Illumina NovaSeq 6000. TCRdb itself trimmed the public reads at Q25 with fastp, ran MiXCR and retained productive beta chains. Every entry covers one CDR3 protein and lists the most common genes and DNA from its rows. In this sample the table shows 350,000 or so distinct CDR3 sequences, approximately 12% of which occur a single time. The ten largest clones add up to about a fifth of the sample. Sequencing was performed on PBMCs or a T cell subset sorted from them (not recorded which). The receptor source for this set is a man aged 18 to 30 who had mild COVID-19 (a few samples of this study predate the infection). The sample titles of this study are shuffled in the database, so cell type and time point are left out; the donor was told from shared clones.

This chain connects TRBV6-2 or TRBV6-3 to TRBJ1-2; unclear D gene. Germline CDR1 MNHEY, CDR2 SVGEGT. Trimming removed 8 bases at V and 0 bases at J, with 7 bases between. The length of the CDR3 is 12 residues. CDR3 residues: CASVDPNYGYTF. The CDR3 DNA reads TGTGCCAGCGTTGACCCTAACTATGGCTACACCTTC.

This clonotype has more than one count but fewer than ten. The rearrangement links TRBV14 to TRBJ1-3; tentative D call: TRBD1 (6 bases). The CDR3 extends over 14 amino acids. The V gene lost 6 bases and the J gene lost 3 bases, with 12 bases spanning the gap. The germline gives CDR1 SGHDN, CDR2 FVKESK. The CDR3: CASSQRGLGNTIYF. The CDR3 nucleotides are TGTGCCAGCAGTCAACGGGGGCTTGGAAACACCATATATTTT.

The chain uses TRBV7-8 and TRBJ2-1; 7 nucleotides agree with TRBD1. CDR3 length equals 14 residues. V trimming: 2 bases; J trimming: 6 bases; junction bases outside the gene matches: 4. Germline V gene data show CDR1 as SGHVS and CDR2 as FQNEAQ. The CDR3 loop reads CASSLMGQTNEQFF. CDR3 bases: TGTGCCAGCAGCTTAATGGGACAGACCAATGAGCAGTTCTTC.

The genes are TRBV12-5 and TRBJ2-7; the D gene is possibly TRBD1 (6 bases). The germline V gene has CDR1 LGHNT and CDR2 FRNRAP. The germline V and J ends were trimmed by 5 bases and 6 bases, with 14 bases remaining between them. This CDR3 has 13 amino acids. The CDR3 bases are TGTGCTAGTGGTCAGAAGACAGGACCCGAGCAGTACGTC. It specifies CASGQKTGPEQYV.

This clonotype appeared many times. The CDR3 DNA sequence: TGTGCCAGCAGTGCACCGGGACAGGGTTACGAGCAGTACGTC. Protein product: CASSAPGQGYEQYV. The rearrangement uses TRBV28 and TRBJ2-7; 9 bases align to TRBD1. The CDR3 totals 14 residues. CDR1 MDHEN and CDR2 SYDVKM come from the germline V gene. With V trimmed by 5 bases and J by 4 bases, 6 bases remained unmatched.

This clonotype was picked up many times. V gene TRBV6-5 combines with J gene TRBJ2-3; TRBD2 matches 15 bases. Germline-derived CDR1 and CDR2 are MNHEY and SVGAGI. V trimming: 6 bases; J trimming: 1 base; junction bases outside the gene matches: 5. The length of the CDR3 is 17 residues. The CDR3 sequence is CASSRGTSGGRTDTQYF. The CDR3, as DNA: TGTGCCAGCAGCCGCGGGACTAGCGGGGGGCGCACAGATACGCAGTATTTT.

There are a few counts of this clonotype. V is TRBV20-1 and J is TRBJ1-5; no reliable D call. The V end was cut by 3 bases, the J end by 4 bases, with 13 bases between. CDR3 size: 14 residues. The V gene's germline CDR1 is DFQATT and CDR2 SNEGSKA (reference sequence). The CDR3 sequence: CSARGEQRNQPQHF. DNA of the CDR3: TGCAGTGCTAGGGGTGAACAGCGGAATCAGCCCCAGCATTTT.

The genes are TRBV12-3 or TRBV12-4 and TRBJ1-2, with no clear D. V shed 3 bases and J shed 8 bases, with 19 bases lying between them. The CDR3 length is 15 residues. In nucleotides, the CDR3 is TGTGCCAGCAGTTTTTCGGGGTGGGGAGGCGGCGGCTACACCTTC. Amino acids: CASSFSGWGGGGYTF.

This clonotype was observed a handful of times. The chain combines TRBV5-4 with TRBJ2-3, with D uncertain. Germline CDR1 and CDR2: SGHNT and YYREEE (reference sequence). Trimming removed 6 bases from V and 2 bases from J, with 10 bases in between. The CDR3 sequence is 13 residues long. The CDR3 DNA sequence: TGTGCCAGCATGAGACGCGACACAGATACGCAGTATTTT. Translating gives CASMRRDTDTQYF.

Comments on this clonotype: The CDR3 does not close with the conserved phenylalanine or tryptophan, likely indicating a read error. The chain combines TRBV20-1 with TRBJ1-2, with D possibly matching TRBD1 (5 bases). CDR1 and CDR2 from the germline V gene are DFQATT and SNEGSKA (reference sequence). This CDR3 has 14 amino acids. V was trimmed by 5 bases and J by 6 bases, leaving 19 bases between them. The CDR3 region has the DNA TGCAGTGCTGGAGGAACTACCCAGGGTCATGGCTACACCTTA. The encoded protein is CSAGGTTQGHGYTL.

This clonotype was found a few times. V is TRBV3-1 and J is TRBJ1-2; D gene uncertain. The CDR3 is made up of 12 amino acids. V lost 2 bases to trimming and J lost 4 bases, with 5 bases between them. Germline assignment: CDR1 LGHDT and CDR2 YNNKEL (reference sequence). The DNA of the CDR3 is TGTGCCAGCAGCCAATTAAGCTATGGCTACACCTTC. Translated: CASSQLSYGYTF.

This clonotype is a singleton in its sample. The chain employs TRBV12-3 or TRBV12-4 and TRBJ2-7; 7 positions agree with TRBD2. The ends lost 9 bases at V and 3 bases at J; junction bases unmatched: 11. This CDR3 is 14 amino acids long. The DNA for the CDR3 is TGTGCCAGAAGATCGGGGAGGGTGATCTACGAGCAGTACTTC. It yields the protein CARRSGRVIYEQYF.

This sequence joins TRBV19 and TRBJ2-6; no firm D call. V shed 10 bases and J shed 1 base, with 8 bases lying between them. This CDR3 has 13 residues. Germline lookup yields CDR1 LNHDA and CDR2 SQIVND (reference sequence). The CDR3 is CATGRSGANVLTF. DNA for the CDR3: TGTGCCACCGGAAGGTCTGGGGCCAACGTCCTGACTTTC.

This clonotype was found a few times. The chain uses TRBV5-1 and TRBJ2-3; D call uncertain. Germline CDR1 and CDR2: SGHRS and YFSETQ. V was pared by 0 bases and J by 4 bases, with 9 bases between. The CDR3 loop spans 14 amino acids. CDR3 coding DNA: TGCGCCAGCAGCTTGGCGTTGGGCGCAGATACGCAGTATTTT. It specifies CASSLALGADTQYF.

There are a few counts of this clonotype. The chain employs TRBV2 and TRBJ1-3; D possibly corresponds to TRBD1 (5 bases). Germline V gives CDR1 SNHLY, CDR2 FYNNEI. This CDR3 has 13 residues. CDR3 DNA: TGTGGCGGGGCCTTCTCCTCTGGAAACACCATATATTTT. This codes for CGGAFSSGNTIYF.

The genes are TRBV4-1 and TRBJ2-4; a weak D match, TRBD2 (5 bases). V gave up 1 base and J gave up 11 bases, with 12 bases separating them. The length of the CDR3 is 13 residues. Per germline, CDR1 MGHRA and CDR2 YSYEKL. CDR3 nucleotide sequence: TGCGCCAGCAGCCAAGTGGTAGCGACGTTTCAGTACTTC. Protein sequence: CASSQVVATFQYF.

This clonotype was observed at least ten times. V gene TRBV5-1 combines with J gene TRBJ1-1; D call uncertain. This CDR3 has 14 residues. V was clipped by 5 bases and J by 1 base, with 12 bases between them. In germline, CDR1 is SGHRS, CDR2 YFSETQ. CDR3 nucleotides: TGCGCCAGCAGGCTTGGTGGGGAGAACACTGAAGCTTTCTTT. The encoded protein is CASRLGGENTEAFF.

This clonotype was seen many times. This chain's CDR3 is CASSLEAGVYGYTF. CDR3 coding DNA: TGCGCCAGCAGCTTGGAGGCAGGGGTGTATGGCTACACCTTC. The chain joins TRBV5-1 to TRBJ1-2; D is possibly TRBD1 (6 bases). The CDR3 is 14 amino acids. V was cut by 0 bases and J by 5 bases, with 11 bases left in between. The germline gives CDR1 SGHRS, CDR2 YFSETQ.

J is TRBJ1-5 and V is TRBV7-9; the D is unclear. The germline CDR1 and CDR2 sequences are SEHNR and FQNEAQ (reference sequence). The CDR3 has 14 amino acids. V lost 7 bases and J lost 0, with 10 bases in between. The CDR3 is CASNPINSNQPQHF. For the CDR3, the DNA is TGTGCCAGCAATCCAATTAATAGCAATCAGCCCCAGCATTTT.

This chain connects TRBV12-3 or TRBV12-4 to TRBJ1-6; D call uncertain. The V end was cut by 3 bases, the J end by 6 bases, with 9 bases between. This CDR3 is built from 14 residues. Here the CDR3 reads CASSFGSANSPLHF. In DNA, the CDR3 is TGTGCCAGCAGTTTTGGGTCGGCTAATTCACCCCTCCACTTT.

This clonotype was counted between two and nine times. The chain recombines TRBV12-3 or TRBV12-4 with TRBJ2-2, with TRBD2 as a possible D gene (6 bases). This CDR3 spans 15 amino acids. Deletions cut 2 bases from V and 6 bases from J, with 13 bases between. CDR3 amino acids: CASSLTGLLSGELFF. In DNA form, the CDR3 reads TGTGCCAGCAGTTTAACGGGACTCCTCTCCGGGGAGCTGTTTTTT.